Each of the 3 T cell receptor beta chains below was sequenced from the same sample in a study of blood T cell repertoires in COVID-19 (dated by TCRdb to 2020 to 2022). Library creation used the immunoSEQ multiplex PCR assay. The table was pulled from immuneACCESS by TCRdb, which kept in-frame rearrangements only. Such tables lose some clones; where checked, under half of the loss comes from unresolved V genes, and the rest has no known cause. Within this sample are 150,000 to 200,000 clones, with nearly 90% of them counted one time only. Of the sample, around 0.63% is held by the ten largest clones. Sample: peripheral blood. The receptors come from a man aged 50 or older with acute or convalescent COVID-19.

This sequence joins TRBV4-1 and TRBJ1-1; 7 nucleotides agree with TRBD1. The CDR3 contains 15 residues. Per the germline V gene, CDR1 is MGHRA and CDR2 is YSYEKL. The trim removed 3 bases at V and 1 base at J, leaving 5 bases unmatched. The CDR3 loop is CASSHTTGRNTEAFF. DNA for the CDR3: TGCGCCAGCAGCCATACGACAGGGAGGAACACTGAAGCTTTCTTT.

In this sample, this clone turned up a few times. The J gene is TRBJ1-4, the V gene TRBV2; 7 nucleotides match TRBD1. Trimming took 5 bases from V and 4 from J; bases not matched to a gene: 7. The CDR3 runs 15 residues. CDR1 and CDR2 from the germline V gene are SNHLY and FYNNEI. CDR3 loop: CASSQWGQYNEKLFF. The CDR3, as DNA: TGTGCCAGCAGTCAATGGGGACAGTATAATGAAAAACTGTTTTTT.

Here the CDR3 reads CASSAWRGASGELFF. The CDR3 DNA follows: TGTGCCAGCAGCGCGTGGAGGGGCGCGTCCGGGGAGCTGTTTTTT. The V gene is TRBV28, the J gene TRBJ2-2; D might be TRBD2 (6 bases). Deletions cut 6 bases from V and 6 bases from J, with 17 bases between. The germline V gene has CDR1 MDHEN and CDR2 SYDVKM. CDR3 length: 15 amino acids.